This T cell receptor beta chain stems from a study of blood T cell repertoires in COVID-19. This CDR3 region has 13 residues. Germline-derived CDR1 and CDR2 are SQVTM and ANQGSEA. Deletions cut 7 bases from V and 1 base from J, with 13 bases between. Sequenced by immunoSEQ multiplex PCR; TCRdb stores in-frame clones only, minus some. The sample includes approximately 270,000 clones, roughly 88% of them seen just once. Sequencing was done on a sample of PBMCs or T cells enriched from blood (not recorded which). This TCR was sampled from a woman in her forties or fifties who had recovered from COVID-19. This chain links TRBV29-1 with TRBJ1-1; D is uncertain. Here the CDR3 DNA reads TGCAGCGAAATAACACAGTCGAACACTGAAGCTTTCTTT. Its translation: CSEITQSNTEAFF.